Listed here is a single T cell receptor beta chain. This record comes from a study of blood T cell repertoires in COVID-19. Study in general: T cells, B-cell-depleted T cells, or PBMCs provided the cDNA or gDNA that served as material.

Losses at the gene ends were 3 bases for V and 2 bases for J; bases not matched to a gene: 10. This CDR3 contains 16 residues. Germline assignment: CDR1 SGDLS and CDR2 YYNGEE. Original processing notes: Cell counts per sample came from amplifying reference gene primers. Profiled with immunoSEQ multiplex PCR; TCRdb holds only in-frame clones, not every one. Clonal size and the V and J genes are those of that table, whereas D and trimming came from the DNA. The table records 150,000 or so clones, approximately 78% of them present only once. In terms of age and location, participants ranged from roughly 18 to 90 years and lived in about 25 US areas.

The V call is TRBV9, the J call TRBJ1-1, with 7 bases aligning to TRBD1. The TCR originated in a woman in her forties or fifties who had recovered from COVID-19. The sequencing sample was made of PBMCs or T cells enriched from blood (not recorded which). This CDR3 is CASSEQGSTSNTEAFF. The CDR3 coding sequence is TGTGCCAGCAGCGAACAGGGGAGCACTAGCAACACTGAAGCTTTCTTT. Full variable domain (outside the CDR3, taken from reference TRBV9 and TRBJ1-1): DSGVTQTPKHLITATGQRVTLRCSPRSGDLSVYWYQQSLDQGLQFLIQYYNGEERAKGNILERFSAQQFPDLHSELNLSSLELGDSALYFCASSEQGSTSNTEAFFGQGTRLTVV.